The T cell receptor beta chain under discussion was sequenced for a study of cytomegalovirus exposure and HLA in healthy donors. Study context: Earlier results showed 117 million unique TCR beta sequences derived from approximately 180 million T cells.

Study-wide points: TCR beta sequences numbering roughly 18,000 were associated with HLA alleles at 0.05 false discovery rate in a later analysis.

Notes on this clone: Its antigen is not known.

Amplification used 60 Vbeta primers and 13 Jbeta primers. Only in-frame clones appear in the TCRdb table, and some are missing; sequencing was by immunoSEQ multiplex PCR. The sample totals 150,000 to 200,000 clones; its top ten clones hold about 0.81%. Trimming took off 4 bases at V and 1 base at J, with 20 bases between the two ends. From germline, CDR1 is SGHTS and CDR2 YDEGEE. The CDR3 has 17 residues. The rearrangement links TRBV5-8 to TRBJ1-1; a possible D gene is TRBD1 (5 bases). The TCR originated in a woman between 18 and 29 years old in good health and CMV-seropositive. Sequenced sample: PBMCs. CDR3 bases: TGTGCCAGCAGCCTGGTACAGCAGGGCGCTGCGAACACTGAAGCTTTCTTT. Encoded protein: CASSLVQQGAANTEAFF. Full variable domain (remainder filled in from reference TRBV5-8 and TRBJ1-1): EAGVTQSPTHLIKTRGQQATLRCSPISGHTSVYWYQQALGLGLQFLLWYDEGEERNRGNFPPRFSGRQFPNYSSELNVNALELEDSALYLCASSLVQQGAANTEAFFGQGTRLTVV.